Listed below are T cell receptor beta chains from one sample, sequenced in a study of memory CD4+ T cells and cytomegalovirus serostatus. The table came from immunoSEQ multiplex PCR; TCRdb's copy has only in-frame clones and leaves some out. The data hold about 67,000 clones, with more than 75% observed a single time. The material sequenced was memory CD4+ T cells from blood. All receptors come from an adult in good health and CMV-seropositive. The CDR3 runs from the conserved cysteine through the conserved F or W. A D gene is named only where the DNA matches it firmly. Size is omitted from some rows. Given values are once, few, many or a class for expanded clones.

D gene,clone size,V gene,J gene,CDR3 protein,CDR3 DNA
TRBD1,NA,TRBV19,TRBJ1-6,CASSPYRGSASPLHF,TGTGCCAGTAGTCCGTACAGGGGGTCGGCTTCACCCCTCCACTTT
TRBD1,NA,TRBV28,TRBJ1-2,CASSLAGGEYRGYTF,TGTGCCAGCAGCCTGGCAGGGGGCGAATATCGGGGCTACACCTTC
TRBD2,few,TRBV4-2,TRBJ2-7,CASSQWGLAGGPPEQYF,TGTGCCAGCAGCCAATGGGGACTAGCGGGTGGGCCCCCCGAGCAGTACTTC
NA,NA,TRBV5-6,TRBJ2-3,CASSLVYRDTQYF,TGTGCCAGCAGCTTGGTCTACCGCGATACGCAGTATTTT
NA,NA,TRBV6-1,TRBJ1-1,CASKLTGSGTEAFF,TGTGCCAGCAAATTAACAGGGTCGGGCACTGAAGCTTTCTTT
NA,NA,TRBV19,TRBJ1-5,CATRRSGANQPQHF,TGTGCCACTAGAAGAAGCGGGGCCAATCAGCCCCAGCATTTT
TRBD2,once,TRBV2,TRBJ2-5,CAGGASGGSTQETQYF,TGTGCCGGGGGGGCTAGCGGGGGTAGTACGCAAGAGACCCAGTACTTC
NA,NA,TRBV29-1,TRBJ1-2,CSVEWSTANYGYTF,TGCAGCGTTGAATGGAGTACAGCGAACTATGGCTACACCTTC
TRBD2,NA,TRBV28,TRBJ2-3,CASHRTSPPDTQYF,TGTGCCAGTCACCGGACTAGTCCCCCAGATACGCAGTATTTT
NA,NA,TRBV11-2,TRBJ2-1,CASSLGSYNEQFF,TGTGCCAGCAGCTTGGGATCCTACAATGAGCAGTTCTTC
NA,few,TRBV7-8,TRBJ2-7,CASGRASDTHEQYF,TGTGCCAGCGGGCGGGCTAGCGACACTCACGAGCAGTACTTC
NA,NA,TRBV7-9,TRBJ1-2,CASSQVAINYGYTF,TGTGCCAGCAGCCAGGTCGCTATTAACTATGGCTACACCTTC
TRBD2,NA,TRBV10-3,TRBJ2-1,CAIGGRAYDEQFF,TGTGCCATCGGCGGGAGGGCCTATGATGAGCAGTTCTTC
NA,NA,TRBV9,TRBJ2-2,CASSVGRELGELFF,TGTGCCAGCAGCGTAGGACGGGAACTCGGGGAGCTGTTTTTT
NA,NA,TRBV6-5,TRBJ1-3,CASSYSRRTSGNTIYF,TGTGCCAGCAGTTACTCGCGGAGGACCTCTGGAAACACCATATATTTT
TRBD2,once,TRBV5-4,TRBJ2-3,CASSRTSGGADTQYF,TGTGCCAGCAGCCGGACTAGCGGAGGGGCAGATACGCAGTATTTT
NA,NA,TRBV6-5,TRBJ1-1,CASRSLGGNTEAFF,TGTGCCAGCAGATCTTTAGGGGGGAACACTGAAGCTTTCTTT
TRBD1,NA,TRBV5-6,TRBJ2-7,CASSMGTGLYEQYF,TGTGCCAGCAGCATGGGGACAGGGCTCTACGAGCAGTACTTC
NA,NA,TRBV29-1,TRBJ1-2,CSVEAPNYGYTF,TGCAGCGTTGAGGCGCCTAACTATGGCTACACCTTC
TRBD1,NA,TRBV6-5,TRBJ1-1,CAITPGGAVDTEAFF,TGTGCCATCACCCCAGGGGGGGCCGTGGACACTGAAGCTTTCTTT
NA,NA,TRBV18,TRBJ2-5,CASSSGRQETQYF,TGTGCCAGCTCTTCCGGGAGACAAGAGACCCAGTACTTC
TRBD1,NA,TRBV28,TRBJ1-2,CASSLDGTDASGYTF,TGTGCCAGCAGTTTAGATGGGACAGACGCTTCGGGCTACACCTTC